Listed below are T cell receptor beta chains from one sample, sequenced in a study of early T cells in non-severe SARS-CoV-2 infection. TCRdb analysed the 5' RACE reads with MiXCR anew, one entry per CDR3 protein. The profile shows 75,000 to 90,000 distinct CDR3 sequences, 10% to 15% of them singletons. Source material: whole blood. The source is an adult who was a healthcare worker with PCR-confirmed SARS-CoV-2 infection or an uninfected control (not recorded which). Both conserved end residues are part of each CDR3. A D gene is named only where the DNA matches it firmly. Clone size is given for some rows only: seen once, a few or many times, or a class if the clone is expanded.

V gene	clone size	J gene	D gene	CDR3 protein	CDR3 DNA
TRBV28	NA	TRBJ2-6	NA	CASSPTNSGANVLTF	TGTGCCAGCAGTCCGACGAACTCTGGGGCCAACGTCCTGACTTTC
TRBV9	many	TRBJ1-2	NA	CASSPYWEGTWGYTF	TGTGCCAGCAGTCCCTACTGGGAGGGGACCTGGGGCTACACCTTC
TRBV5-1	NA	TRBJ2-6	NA	CASRAGAGANVLTF	TGCGCCAGCAGAGCAGGGGCTGGGGCCAACGTCCTGACTTTC
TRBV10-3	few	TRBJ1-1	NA	CAISESRQAFF	TGTGCCATCAGTGAGTCTCGCCAAGCTTTCTTT
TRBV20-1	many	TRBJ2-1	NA	CSASRPGGDEQFF	TGCAGTGCTAGCCGACCAGGGGGGGATGAGCAGTTCTTC
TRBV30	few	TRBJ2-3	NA	CAWTSGASTDTQYF	TGTGCCTGGACCAGCGGTGCTAGCACAGATACGCAGTATTTT
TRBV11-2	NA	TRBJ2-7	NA	CASSMHRVHEQYF	TGTGCCAGCAGCATGCACAGGGTCCACGAGCAGTACTTC
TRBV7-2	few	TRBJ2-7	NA	CASSQVAQYYEQYF	TGTGCCAGCAGCCAAGTGGCACAATACTACGAGCAGTACTTC
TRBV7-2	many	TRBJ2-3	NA	CASSSRGVGDTQYF	TGTGCCAGCAGCTCCCGAGGGGTCGGGGATACGCAGTATTTT
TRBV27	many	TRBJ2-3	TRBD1	CASSLQGASTDTQYF	TGTGCCAGCAGTTTACAGGGGGCGAGCACAGATACGCAGTATTTT
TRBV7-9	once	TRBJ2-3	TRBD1	CASSRQGRTDTQYF	TGTGCCAGCAGCAGACAGGGGCGGACAGATACGCAGTATTTT